The clone carrying this TCR beta chain has a count of ten or more. Its cognate antigen is unknown. During its preparation, the TCRbeta library received unique molecular identifiers. One entry per CDR3 protein results from TCRdb running MiXCR on the PCR reads. The sample consists of around 300,000 distinct CDR3 sequences, almost 8% of them appearing once. The CDR3 covers 13 residues. Germline assignment: CDR1 SQVTM and CDR2 ANQGSEA. The V end lost 5 bases, the J end lost 8 bases, and 16 bases lay between the germline ends. The data were taken from a study of T-cell reconstitution after alpha-beta-depleted transplantation in children. Study-wide results and caveats: Expanded graft clones numbering several hundred reportedly gave rise to alpha-beta T cells about two months after transplant. Once a year had passed after transplant, T-cell counts and diversity came mostly from newly produced T cells.

V gene TRBV29-1 combines with J gene TRBJ2-4; D ambiguous. The source was peripheral blood, collected 360 days after TCRalphabeta/CD19-depleted stem cell transplant. The receptor comes from a female patient aged 2-15 years who had a stem cell transplant for Fanconi anemia, so the T cells may come from the graft donor. Here the CDR3 DNA reads TGCAGCGTTTTGAGCAGGCGAAACCACATTCAGTACTTC. Residues: CSVLSRRNHIQYF.